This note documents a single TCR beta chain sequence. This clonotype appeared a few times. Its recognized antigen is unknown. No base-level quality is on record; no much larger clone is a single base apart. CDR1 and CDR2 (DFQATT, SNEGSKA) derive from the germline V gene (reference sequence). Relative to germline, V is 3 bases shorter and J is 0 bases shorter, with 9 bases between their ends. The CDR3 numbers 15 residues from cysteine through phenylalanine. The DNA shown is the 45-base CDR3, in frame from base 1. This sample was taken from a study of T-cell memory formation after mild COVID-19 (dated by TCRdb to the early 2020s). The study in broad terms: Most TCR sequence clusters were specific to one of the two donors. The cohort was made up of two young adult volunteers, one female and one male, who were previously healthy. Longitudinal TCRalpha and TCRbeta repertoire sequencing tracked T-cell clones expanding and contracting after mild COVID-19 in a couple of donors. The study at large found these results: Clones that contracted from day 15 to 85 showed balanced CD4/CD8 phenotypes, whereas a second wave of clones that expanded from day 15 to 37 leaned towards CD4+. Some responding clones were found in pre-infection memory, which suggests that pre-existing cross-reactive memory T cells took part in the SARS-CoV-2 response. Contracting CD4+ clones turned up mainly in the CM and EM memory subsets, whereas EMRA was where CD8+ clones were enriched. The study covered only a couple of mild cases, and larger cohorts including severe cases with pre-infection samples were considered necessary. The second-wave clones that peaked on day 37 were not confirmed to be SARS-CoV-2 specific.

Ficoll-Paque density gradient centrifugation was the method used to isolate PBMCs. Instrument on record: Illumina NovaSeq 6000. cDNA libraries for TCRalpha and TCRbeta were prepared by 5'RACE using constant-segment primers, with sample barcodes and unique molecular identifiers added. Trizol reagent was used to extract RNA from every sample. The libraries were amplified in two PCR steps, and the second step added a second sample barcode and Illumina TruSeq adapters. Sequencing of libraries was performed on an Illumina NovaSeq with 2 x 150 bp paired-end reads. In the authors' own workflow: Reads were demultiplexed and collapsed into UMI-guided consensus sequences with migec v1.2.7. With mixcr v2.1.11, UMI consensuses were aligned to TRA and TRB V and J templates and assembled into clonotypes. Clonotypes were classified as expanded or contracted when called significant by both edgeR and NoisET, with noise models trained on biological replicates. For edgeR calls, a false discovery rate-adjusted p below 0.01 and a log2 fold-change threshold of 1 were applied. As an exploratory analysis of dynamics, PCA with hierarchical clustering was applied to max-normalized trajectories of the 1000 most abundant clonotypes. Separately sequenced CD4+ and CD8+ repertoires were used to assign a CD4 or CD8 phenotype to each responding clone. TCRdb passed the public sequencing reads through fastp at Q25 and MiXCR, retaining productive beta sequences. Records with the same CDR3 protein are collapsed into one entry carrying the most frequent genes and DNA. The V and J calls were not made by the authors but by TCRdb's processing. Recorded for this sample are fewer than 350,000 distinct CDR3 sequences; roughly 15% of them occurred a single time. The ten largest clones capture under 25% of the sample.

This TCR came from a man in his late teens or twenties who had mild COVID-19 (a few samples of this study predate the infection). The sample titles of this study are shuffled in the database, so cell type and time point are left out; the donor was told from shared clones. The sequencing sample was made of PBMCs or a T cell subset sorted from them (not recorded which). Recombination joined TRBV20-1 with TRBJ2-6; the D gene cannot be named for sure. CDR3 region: CSARAGSSGANVLTF. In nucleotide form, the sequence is TGCAGTGCTAGGGCAGGATCCTCTGGGGCCAACGTCCTGACTTTC.